What follows are 12 T cell receptor beta chains derived from one specimen sequenced in a study of T cells in Graves' hyperthyroidism and ophthalmopathy. RNA transcripts gave rise to amplified TCR beta CDR3 regions. HTBI primers were employed in a first-round RT-PCR of the TCR CDR3. TCRdb re-called the multiplex PCR reads through MiXCR, storing one row per CDR3 protein. This table holds some 420,000 distinct CDR3 sequences, roughly an eighth found once. Sequencing was performed on blood. The receptors stem from a woman between 18 and 30 years old with Graves' hyperthyroidism.

This rearrangement joins TRBV28 to TRBJ2-4; 7 bases map to TRBD1. This CDR3 is 15 amino acids long. Germline CDR1 and CDR2: MDHEN and SYDVKM. The ends lost 4 bases at V and 0 bases at J; junction bases unmatched: 3. This CDR3 reads CASSWTGLAKNIQYF. The CDR3 nucleotides are TGTGCCAGCAGTTGGACAGGCCTAGCCAAAAACATTCAGTACTTC.

This clonotype has just a few counts. This rearrangement joins TRBV5-1 to TRBJ1-6; D is ambiguous. The germline V gene encodes CDR1 SGHRS and CDR2 YFSETQ. The CDR3 runs to 14 residues. The V end was cut by 0 bases, the J end by 8 bases, with 9 bases between. The CDR3 reads CASSLDGLYSPLHF. CDR3 nucleotides: TGCGCCAGCAGCTTGGACGGACTGTATTCACCCCTCCACTTT.

At least ten counts were recorded for this clonotype. V and J are TRBV20-1 and TRBJ2-7; TRBD2 matches 8 bases. CDR1 is DFQATT, CDR2 SNEGSKA, per germline (reference sequence). V lost 5 bases and J lost 2; bases outside the gene matches: 8. The CDR3 has 14 residues. CDR3 in DNA: TGCAGTGCTGCAGGGACTAGAAGGGCCTACGAGCAGTACTTC. Its translation: CSAAGTRRAYEQYF.

This clonotype was counted many times. The V gene is TRBV12-3 or TRBV12-4, the J gene TRBJ1-1; D perhaps matches TRBD1 (5 bases). The CDR3 is 16 residues long. With 5 bases removed from V and 1 base from J, the gap between germline ends came to 17 bases. CDR3 nucleotide sequence: TGTGCCAGCAGTACACACCGTGGGACGGGGAACACTGAAGCTTTCTTT. Translated: CASSTHRGTGNTEAFF.

This clonotype has a count of ten or more. V is TRBV20-1 and J is TRBJ2-1, with 8 positions matching TRBD2. V was clipped by 4 bases and J by 4 bases; unmatched bases: 9. The CDR3 runs to 15 residues. Looked up from germline, CDR1 is DFQATT and CDR2 is SNEGSKA (reference sequence). This CDR3 reads CSAMTGGSLYNEQFF. CDR3 DNA sequence: TGCAGTGCTATGACGGGAGGGAGTTTGTACAATGAGCAGTTCTTC.

This chain connects TRBV28 to TRBJ2-2, with unresolved D. The CDR3 is 17 amino acids. Between the trimmed V and J ends, which lost 1 base and 5 bases, there was a span of 17 bases. Germline V gene data show CDR1 as MDHEN and CDR2 as SYDVKM. The CDR3 nucleotides are TGTGCCAGCAGTTTATTATTTGAGTCTTTCGGGACCGGGGAGCTGTTTTTT. It specifies CASSLLFESFGTGELFF.

This clonotype has at least ten counts. This chain joins TRBV12-3 or TRBV12-4 and TRBJ1-2, with a possible D match to TRBD1 (5 bases). The CDR3 has 14 amino acids. Between the trimmed V and J ends, which lost 3 bases and 2 bases, there was a span of 10 bases. The CDR3 bases are TGTGCCAGCAGTTTGCAGGGAGGAAACTATGGCTACACCTTC. Translated, it gives CASSLQGGNYGYTF.

This clonotype was seen a few times. In DNA form, the CDR3 reads TGTGCCAGCAGCTTAGGTATTGAGGATCCAAATCAGCCCCAGCATTTT. Amino acid sequence: CASSLGIEDPNQPQHF. The chain is built from TRBV11-2 and TRBJ1-5; no clear D gene. Germline V gene lookup returns CDR1 SGHAT and CDR2 FQNNGV. CDR3 length equals 16 residues. V was shortened by 1 base and J by 4 bases, with 14 bases between the two germline ends.

In its sample, this clonotype was seen many times. This rearrangement joins TRBV7-9 to TRBJ2-1, with a tentative D call TRBD1 (6 bases). The CDR3 runs to 16 residues. V lost 0 bases, J lost 1 base, and 10 bases lay in between. Germline CDR1 is SEHNR and CDR2 is FQNEAQ (reference sequence). CDR3 loop: CASSLAQGVSYNEQFF. For the CDR3, the DNA is TGTGCCAGCAGCTTAGCACAGGGTGTTTCCTACAATGAGCAGTTCTTC. Based on the CDR3 plus reference TRBV7-9 and TRBJ2-1, the full variable domain is DTGVSQNPRHKITKRGQNVTFRCDPISEHNRLYWYRQTLGQGPEFLTYFQNEAQLEKSRLLSDRFSAERPKGSFSTLEIQRTEQGDSAMYLCASSLAQGVSYNEQFFGPGTRLTVL.

This clonotype has ten or more counts. The rearrangement uses TRBV6-1 and TRBJ1-1; the D is unclear. Germline CDR1 reads MNHNS; CDR2 reads SASEGT. This CDR3 contains 11 residues. V dropped 10 bases and J dropped 1 base, with 7 bases sitting between them. This CDR3 is CATVENTEAFF. CDR3 bases: TGTGCCACCGTTGAGAACACTGAAGCTTTCTTT.

The chain links TRBV15 to TRBJ2-7; no reliable D call. The CDR3 length is 13 residues. The V and J ends lost 0 bases and 6 bases respectively, with 9 bases between them. Germline lookup yields CDR1 LNHNV and CDR2 YYDKDF (reference sequence). CDR3 region: CATSRDPPGEQYF. Written as DNA, the CDR3 is TGTGCCACCAGCAGAGACCCCCCTGGCGAGCAGTACTTC.

On this clonotype itself: This could be a read error, since a much larger clone is one nucleotide away. This chain joins TRBV30 and TRBJ2-7, with D possibly being TRBD1 (6 bases). The germline V and J ends were trimmed by 2 bases and 5 bases, with 16 bases remaining between them. Germline V lookup: CDR1 GTSNPN, CDR2 SVGIG (reference sequence). The CDR3 consists of 14 residues. This CDR3 is CAWSLPDRRNEQYF. As DNA, the CDR3 is TGTGCCTGGAGTCTACCCGACAGGAGAAACGAGCAGTACTTC.